This T cell receptor (beta chain) was sequenced for a study of CD8 T cells in ankylosing spondylitis. Overall study findings and caveats: In ankylosing spondylitis blood, a motif of seven or eight highly homologous TCR beta variants appeared characteristic. The study looked at matched synovial fluid samples from ankylosing spondylitis patients. Disease-linked clones were reported to be significantly enriched there.

TCRdb re-derived calls from the 5' RACE reads in MiXCR, one entry per CDR3 protein. The sample lists 25,000 to 35,000 distinct CDR3 sequences, roughly 5.3% occurring once. This clonotype rates as medium-sized. Its antigen remains unidentified. Trimming stripped 0 bases from V and 6 bases from J, with 12 bases between. Germline V CDR1 and CDR2: SGDLS, YYNGEE. This CDR3 has 15 amino acids. Source material: blood, either unsorted or a sorted T cell fraction (not recorded which). This clonotype was obtained from a female donor with ankylosing spondylitis or in good health (not recorded which). This rearrangement joins TRBV9 to TRBJ2-2; tentative D call: TRBD1 (5 bases). The CDR3 reads CASSVEGSRAGELFF. The DNA of the CDR3 is TGTGCCAGCAGCGTAGAAGGGTCCAGGGCCGGGGAGCTGTTTTTT.